The clone carrying this T cell receptor beta chain came up many times. The TCR beta CDR3 regions underwent amplification using RNA transcripts as the source. First-round RT-PCR with HTBI primers amplified the TCR CDR3 region. TCRdb ran MiXCR on the multiplex PCR reads and lists one entry per CDR3 protein. Here the sample spans hundreds of thousands of distinct CDR3 sequences, 14% being singletons. The sample comes from a study of T cells in Graves' hyperthyroidism and ophthalmopathy. The CDR3 extends over 15 amino acids. Germline CDR1 and CDR2: MNHEY and SVGAGI. V lost 2 bases to trimming and J lost 5 bases; unmatched junction nucleotides: 9.

Sequencing used blood. The origin of this receptor is a woman in her late teens or twenties with Graves' hyperthyroidism. The chain has TRBV6-5 and TRBJ2-7, with TRBD1 matching 7 bases. As DNA, the CDR3 is TGTGCCAGCAGTTACCGCCTGACAGGGTTCAACGAGCAGTACTTC. It specifies CASSYRLTGFNEQYF.